These 18 T cell receptor beta chains came from one sample sequenced in a study of blood T cell repertoires in COVID-19. The assay was immunoSEQ multiplex PCR, and TCRdb's table has in-frame clones only and misses some. The sample lists around 200,000 clones, more than 60% occurring once. Source material: peripheral blood. Every receptor here comes from a man aged 45 to 65 who had recovered from COVID-19.

This rearrangement joins TRBV7-3 to TRBJ2-1, with 14 bases fitting TRBD2. Losses at the gene ends were 6 bases for V and 10 bases for J; bases not matched to a gene: 5. CDR3 length: 14 amino acids. CDR1 and CDR2 (germline): SGHTA, FQGTGA. CDR3 sequence (DNA): TGTGCCAGCAGGGGACTAGCGGGAGTGGGCGAGCAGTTCTTC. Amino acid sequence: CASRGLAGVGEQFF.

The count of this clone is one. The genes are TRBV30 and TRBJ1-6; a possible D gene is TRBD1 (6 bases). V was shortened by 3 bases and J by 8 bases, with 11 bases between the two germline ends. This CDR3 region has 13 residues. Germline CDR1 GTSNPN, CDR2 SVGIG (reference sequence). CDR3 region: CAWSRDTDSPLHF. CDR3 bases: TGTGCCTGGAGCCGGGACACAGATTCACCCCTCCACTTT. The entire variable domain, with the rest obtained from reference TRBV30 and TRBJ1-6, is as follows: SQTIHQWPATLVQPVGSPLSLECTVEGTSNPNLYWYRQAAGRGLQLLFYSVGIGQISSEVPQNLSASRPQDRQFILSSKKLLLSDSGFYLCAWSRDTDSPLHFGNGTRLTVT.

The V gene is TRBV19, the J gene TRBJ1-6; D perhaps matches TRBD1 (6 bases). The germline V and J ends were trimmed by 7 bases and 12 bases, with 25 bases remaining between them. The CDR3 contains 16 residues. Germline-derived CDR1 and CDR2 are LNHDA and SQIVND (reference sequence). DNA for the CDR3: TGTGCCAGTAAGACTTACACACAGGGCTCCGACCGACCCCTCCACTTT. This encodes CASKTYTQGSDRPLHF.

V and J are TRBV10-3 and TRBJ2-7, with a possible D match to TRBD2 (5 bases). The CDR3 spans 15 residues. From germline, CDR1 is ENHRY and CDR2 SYGVKD. V shed 3 bases and J shed 2 bases, with 14 bases lying between them. This CDR3 reads CAISDPAASAYEQYF. DNA for the CDR3: TGTGCCATCAGTGACCCAGCGGCAAGTGCCTACGAGCAGTACTTC.

This clone was found many times. The J gene is TRBJ2-3, the V gene TRBV5-1; 9 nucleotides line up with TRBD2. This CDR3 is built from 14 residues. Germline V gives CDR1 SGHRS, CDR2 YFSETQ. The V and J ends lost 4 bases and 3 bases, in that order; junction bases with no gene match: 3. The CDR3 sequence: CASSRLAETDTQYF. CDR3 in DNA: TGCGCCAGCAGCCGACTAGCGGAGACAGATACGCAGTATTTT.

The gene calls are TRBV24-1 and TRBJ2-1; a possible D gene is TRBD2 (6 bases). Trimming removed 3 bases from V and 0 bases from J, with 11 bases in between. The CDR3 has 16 amino acids. CDR1 and CDR2 from the germline V gene are KGHDR and SFDVKD. CDR3 sequence: CATSDPRTISYNEQFF. CDR3 sequence (DNA): TGTGCCACCAGTGATCCTCGGACTATCTCCTACAATGAGCAGTTCTTC.

This chain connects TRBV11-3 to TRBJ2-3; D unclear. The germline CDR1 and CDR2 sequences are SGHNT and YENEEA. There are 14 residues in the CDR3. The V gene lost 1 base and the J gene lost 1 base, with 6 bases spanning the gap. CDR3 in amino acids: CASSLVAGTDTQYF. The CDR3 nucleotides are TGTGCCAGCAGCTTAGTTGCGGGCACAGATACGCAGTATTTT.

This clone was found a few times. The chain recombines TRBV2 with TRBJ1-5, with unresolved D. V shed 7 bases and J shed 7 bases, with 17 bases lying between them. Germline CDR1 SNHLY, CDR2 FYNNEI. The CDR3 is 14 residues long. CDR3 loop: CASNDRQRLQPQHF. DNA for the CDR3: TGTGCCAGCAACGATCGGCAGAGACTCCAGCCCCAGCATTTT.

The chain joins TRBV18 to TRBJ2-3; 9 positions agree with TRBD1. CDR1 and CDR2 (germline): KGHSH, LQKENI. This CDR3 has 15 residues. V gave up 6 bases and J gave up 4 bases; unmatched junction bases: 8. CDR3 sequence reads: CASSLGQGLADTQYF. The CDR3 DNA reads TGTGCCAGCTCGCTGGGACAGGGTTTGGCAGATACGCAGTATTTT.

This clone was recorded only once. This rearrangement joins TRBV5-1 to TRBJ2-7, with 13 bases identical to TRBD2. Germline V gene data show CDR1 as SGHRS and CDR2 as YFSETQ. Unmatched junction bases numbered 14, after V lost 1 base and J lost 1 base. The length of the CDR3 is 20 residues. The CDR3 spells CASSLTPLLAGGEGSYEQYF. The DNA of the CDR3 is TGCGCCAGCAGCTTGACGCCATTACTAGCGGGAGGGGAAGGATCCTACGAGCAGTACTTC.

Only one count was recorded for this clone. This chain uses TRBV2 with TRBJ2-2; 8 bases are shared with TRBD1. V trimming: 10 bases; J trimming: 4 bases; junction bases outside the gene matches: 5. Germline assignment: CDR1 SNHLY and CDR2 FYNNEI. This CDR3 has 13 residues. The CDR3 coding sequence is TGTGCCATACAGACAGGGGTCACCGGGGAGCTGTTTTTT. The encoded protein is CAIQTGVTGELFF.

This clone was seen once. The chain joins TRBV4-3 to TRBJ2-1, with D possibly TRBD2 on 5 matching bases. V lost 0 bases to trimming and J lost 8 bases, with 20 bases between them. Germline V gene lookup returns CDR1 LGHNA and CDR2 YSLEER. This CDR3 is built from 17 residues. The CDR3 DNA is TGCGCCAGCAGCCAAGATGAGCGAGGGTTCGGGGTATATGAGCAGTTCTTC. As protein: CASSQDERGFGVYEQFF.

The chain employs TRBV6-4 and TRBJ2-1; 7 bases fit TRBD1. CDR3 length: 15 amino acids. V shed 6 bases and J 7 bases; nucleotides not matched to a gene: 12. The germline CDR1 and CDR2 sequences are MRHNA and SNTAGT. The CDR3 region has the DNA TGTGCCAGCAGGAGGGACAGACAAACGACAAATGAGCAGTTCTTC. This encodes CASRRDRQTTNEQFF.

The chain carries TRBV6-5 and TRBJ1-2; D possibly corresponds to TRBD1 (5 bases). Germline V gives CDR1 MNHEY, CDR2 SVGAGI. Trimming cost V 4 bases and J 0 bases, with 9 bases left between them. The CDR3 runs to 14 residues. The CDR3 here is CASSSGFTNYGYTF. CDR3 nucleotide sequence: TGTGCCAGCAGTTCAGGGTTTACTAACTATGGCTACACCTTC.

In DNA form, the CDR3 reads TGTGCCAGCTCACCAAGAGCGGACTCCTACGAGCAGTACTTC. Protein product: CASSPRADSYEQYF. The chain employs TRBV18 and TRBJ2-7; TRBD2 is a possible D gene (5 bases). V was trimmed by 2 bases and J by 0 bases, leaving 8 bases between them. The CDR3 totals 14 residues. Per the germline V gene, CDR1 is KGHSH and CDR2 is LQKENI.

This chain connects TRBV9 to TRBJ2-1, with 9 bases identical to TRBD2. The CDR3 runs to 14 residues. V was pared by 0 bases and J by 10 bases, with 5 bases of the junction left unmatched. The V gene's germline CDR1 is SGDLS and CDR2 YYNGEE. This chain's CDR3 is CASSVAGLATEQFF. CDR3 in DNA: TGTGCCAGCAGCGTAGCGGGACTAGCAACCGAGCAGTTCTTC.

This chain joins TRBV18 and TRBJ1-4; TRBD1 might be the D (5 bases). The germline V gene encodes CDR1 KGHSH and CDR2 LQKENI. The CDR3 has 15 amino acids. The germline V and J ends were trimmed by 5 bases and 7 bases, with 17 bases remaining between them. In DNA, the CDR3 is TGTGCCAGCTCATCGACGAAGGGCAGGGCTGAAAAACTGTTTTTT. Residues: CASSSTKGRAEKLFF.

This clone was seen only a few times. The genes are TRBV19 and TRBJ1-1, with D possibly matching TRBD1 (5 bases). Germline CDR1 is LNHDA and CDR2 is SQIVND (reference sequence). The V end was cut by 7 bases, the J end by 7 bases, with 13 bases between. This CDR3 comprises 12 residues. The CDR3 bases are TGTGCCAGTAATTCCAGGGAGGATGAAGCTTTCTTT. It is translated as CASNSREDEAFF.